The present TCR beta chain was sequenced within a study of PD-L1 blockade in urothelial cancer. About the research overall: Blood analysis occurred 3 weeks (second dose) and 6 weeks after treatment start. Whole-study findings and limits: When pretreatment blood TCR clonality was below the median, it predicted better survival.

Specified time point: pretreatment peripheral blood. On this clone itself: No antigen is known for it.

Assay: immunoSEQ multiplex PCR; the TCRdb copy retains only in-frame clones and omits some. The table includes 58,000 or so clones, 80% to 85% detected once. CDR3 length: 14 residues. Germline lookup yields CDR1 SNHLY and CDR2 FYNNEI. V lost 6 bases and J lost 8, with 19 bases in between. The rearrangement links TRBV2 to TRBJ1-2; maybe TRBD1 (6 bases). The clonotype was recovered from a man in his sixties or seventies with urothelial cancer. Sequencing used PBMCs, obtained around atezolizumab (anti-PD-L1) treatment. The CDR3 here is CASSPRQAPGGYTF. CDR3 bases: TGTGCCAGCAGCCCCCGACAGGCCCCGGGAGGCTACACCTTC.